A selection of T cell receptor beta chains follows, all from one sample in a study of PD-1 blockade in mismatch repair-deficient tumors. Clones were sequenced by immunoSEQ multiplex PCR, and TCRdb holds only the in-frame ones, with some missing. The table lists some 16,000 clones, about 84% of them singletons. The antigens of these receptors remain unknown. Material: cells cultured in vitro, obtained from a patient treated with pembrolizumab. The receptors originated from an adult with mismatch repair-deficient cancer. The conserved cysteine and the conserved F or W are not part of the CDR3 here.

ASSYSTSQPQH,TRBJ1-5,TRBV6-5
ASSPRRQGAEAF,TRBJ1-1,TRBV7-3
ASSPRRTRGNEQF,TRBJ2-1,TRBV6-5
ASSKSQGNRRGNQPQH,TRBJ1-5,TRBV21-1
ASSSGGSSYNEQF,TRBJ2-1,TRBV7-3
ASRGTSGYNEQF,TRBJ2-1,TRBV2
ASSQATGQGDQPQH,TRBJ1-5,TRBV4-1
ARSLGWGRNTIY,TRBJ1-3,TRBV5-3
ASSLAGYNEQF,TRBJ2-1,TRBV27
ASSLGRAYEQY,TRBJ2-7,TRBV5-5
ASSERGLAGLNEQF,TRBJ2-1,TRBV2
ASSWTGEQPQH,TRBJ1-5,TRBV28
ASSLSRVSQAF,TRBJ1-1,TRBV28
SVSRLEGRGGTTNYGYT,TRBJ1-2,TRBV29-1
ASSMAGAGYEQY,TRBJ2-7,TRBV19
ASSLRNTEAF,TRBJ1-1,TRBV28
ASSPLGGSIDTQY,TRBJ2-3,TRBV5-1
ASSLPDSYNEQF,TRBJ2-1,TRBV13
ASSVWTSGEQY,TRBJ2-7,TRBV5-8
ASSQGTYYFPGGNTIY,TRBJ1-3,TRBV14
ASSLWADGNQPQH,TRBJ1-5,TRBV7-2
ASSLSSAVGQETQY,TRBJ2-5,TRBV28
ARSLSQSSGANVLT,TRBJ2-6,TRBV5-3
ASSEWGRVANTGELF,TRBJ2-2,TRBV9
ASSLTGNNEQF,TRBJ2-1,TRBV25-1
SARYNEQF,TRBJ2-1,TRBV20-1
ASRTGKGYEKLF,TRBJ1-4,TRBV6-1
ASSYSQGAGNTIY,TRBJ1-3,TRBV6-5
ASSGDGSINKLF,TRBJ1-4,TRBV5-4
ASSVGVSSYEQY,TRBJ2-7,TRBV9
ASSFGYGYT,TRBJ1-2,TRBV28
ASSDPDRVYNQPQH,TRBJ1-5,TRBV6-4
ASSPLGGEQY,TRBJ2-7,TRBV28